This record covers a single T cell receptor beta chain. This sample is drawn from a study of shared clonotypes between healthy human individuals. An even split of each subset's genomic DNA across several immunoSEQ plates was performed. Profiled with immunoSEQ multiplex PCR; TCRdb holds only in-frame clones, not every one. The sample holds fewer than 600,000 clones; about 80% are singletons and the top ten take around 12%. The V gene end was trimmed by 4 bases and the J gene end by 7 bases; junction bases not matched to a gene: 9. The CDR3 length is 15 residues. Germline assignment: CDR1 MDHEN and CDR2 SYDVKM.

The J gene is TRBJ1-2, the V gene TRBV28; 10 nucleotides match TRBD1. The clonotype originates from a middle-aged woman in good health. Some clones in this sample may be carry-over from other donors' samples. Sequencing input: PBMCs. In nucleotides, the CDR3 is TGTGCCAGCAGTTACCAAATAGGACAGGGGGGTGGCTACACCTTC. Encoded protein: CASSYQIGQGGGYTF.